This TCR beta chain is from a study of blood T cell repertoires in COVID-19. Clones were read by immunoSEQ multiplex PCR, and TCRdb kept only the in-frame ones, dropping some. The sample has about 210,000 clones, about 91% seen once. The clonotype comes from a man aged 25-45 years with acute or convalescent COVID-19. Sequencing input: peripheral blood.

The CDR3 sequence is CASTSGRGRRGTGELFF. DNA of the CDR3: TGTGCCAGCACCTCAGGAAGGGGGCGACGCGGCACCGGGGAGCTGTTTTTT. The chain joins TRBV28 to TRBJ2-2, with TRBD1 matching over 7 bases. The J segment lost 4 bases and the V segment lost 7 bases, leaving 15 bases of the junction unmatched. Germline CDR1 is MDHEN and CDR2 is SYDVKM. The CDR3 covers 17 residues. Variable domain in full (rest from reference TRBV28 and TRBJ2-2): DVKVTQSSRYLVKRTGEKVFLECVQDMDHENMFWYRQDPGLGLRLIYFSYDVKMKEKGDIPEGYSVSREKKERFSLILESASTNQTSMYLCASTSGRGRRGTGELFFGEGSRLTVL.